The source of this T cell receptor (beta chain) is a study of shared clonotypes between healthy human individuals (dated by TCRdb to 2018 to 2020). For the study in its entirety: Two women and three men aged 18 to 49 years were included in the cohort. For each donor, three plates each were used for CD4 naive and CD4 memory, two plates were used for CD8 naive, and one plate was used for CD8 memory. Libraries were prepared and TCR repertoires were sequenced by different laboratories using diverse techniques, in order to increase sequencing depth and limit assay-specific biases. Each donor's leukapheresis produced roughly between roughly 0.94 and 9.5 billion PBMCs. The study deeply sequenced blood TCR repertoires of five healthy adults to estimate repertoire size and the extent of clonotype sharing between individuals. Broader findings and caveats from the paper: Around 5% of naive CD4, more than 3% of naive CD8, 2.3% of memory CD4, and 0.4% of memory CD8 clonotypes were shared across a handful of donors. Rarefaction of sorted-subset datasets indicated incomplete sequencing despite the large sequencing depth. Only blood was sampled, and tissue TCR repertoires likely differ from those in blood. The small number of donors limited the genetic and exposure-history diversity represented. Based on pairwise subsampling, the degree of clonotype sharing among donors was expected to be affected by sequencing depth. Larger estimated clonotype richness was generally found for naive subsets than for memory subsets. Compared with non-shared clonotypes, the clonotypes found in all four sorted-subset donors had higher generation probabilities.

Using the deep immunoSEQ assay, multiplex PCR amplified TCR CDR3 regions from genomic DNA. Extracted genomic DNA from each cell subset was spread evenly across all wells of several immunoSEQ 96-well plates, with each plate serving as a replicate. Each replicate PCR for sorted subsets received about 220 ng genomic DNA, equal to some 32,000 T cell genomes. Purified libraries were quantified with a Qubit 3.0 fluorometer, sized on a Bioanalyzer 2100, and re-quantified with the KAPA Library Quantification kit. Every immunoSEQ 96-well plate was sequenced on a dedicated single-read 150-cycle Illumina NextSeq 550 flow cell. The study's processing was this. Because only junctional sequences without quality scores were contained in the immunoSEQ output, filtering matching that applied to full-length reads could not be performed. To assign V/J genes and CDR3, sequences were annotated using PyIR, a Python wrapper for IgBLAST v1.9, with IMGT germline references. Reads with weak V/J assignments (E-value above 1e-6), missing CDR3, stop codons, out-of-frame junctions, or ambiguous translated residues were removed. V3J clonotypes were defined by identical inferred V gene, J gene, and CDR3 amino acid sequence. Percentage overlap between repertoires was calculated by dividing the number of shared unique clonotypes by the size of the smaller repertoire. Three approaches were used to assess repertoire richness: RTK rarefaction, the Chao1 estimator, and Recon v2.1 estimates of unobserved clonotypes. OLGA was used to compute generation probabilities for all TCRbeta clonotypes that the gDNA method yielded from a handful of donors. The immuneACCESS repertoire file appears here via TCRdb, limited to in-frame rearrangements. These files lack a portion of the clones; in checked studies, under half of the deficit traces to unresolved V genes, and the cause of the others is not known. Clone size and the V and J calls come from that table; the DNA yielded D and trimming. In this sample the table shows a few million clones, approximately 93% of which occur a single time. Jointly, the top ten make up 0.39% of the sample.

Of note for this clone: The specificity of this receptor is unknown. Qualities for individual bases were not recorded, and no much larger clone is one base off.

Donors were healthy HIV-negative adults with no recently reported acute infections or vaccinations. Only Caucasian adults living in Nashville, Tennessee, USA were represented among the donors. CD4+ T cells were enriched by magnetic negative selection, after which naive cells were positively selected on CD45RA and the negative fraction was taken as the memory subset. Blood was collected by leukapheresis, and PBMCs were isolated by Ficoll-Histopaque density gradient centrifugation and then cryopreserved in liquid nitrogen vapor phase. Analytical flow cytometry was used to check the purity and quantity of every magnetically sorted T cell population. Genomic DNA was isolated from each sorted fraction and quantified by UV absorbance on a Nanodrop 2000c. CDR1 LGHNA and CDR2 YSLEER are derived from the germline V gene. Germline trimming: 5 bases from V, 3 bases from J; junction bases outside gene matches: 4. The CDR3, cysteine through phenylalanine, is 14 amino acids long. The sequence is cut down to CDR3 DNA, 42 bases in frame from base 1.

The sequencing input was naive CD4+ T cells from PBMCs. What this sample's cell subset or site label stands for: CD45RA+ positively selected. This clonotype was obtained from a man aged 18-30 years in good health. Some clones in this sample may be carry-over from other donors' samples. The rearrangement joined TRBV4-3 to TRBJ1-1; TRBD1 lines up with 9 middle nucleotides. The encoded CDR3 is CASSRTGAHTEAFF. The DNA sequence is given as TGCGCCAGCAGCAGGACAGGGGCCCACACTGAAGCTTTCTTT.